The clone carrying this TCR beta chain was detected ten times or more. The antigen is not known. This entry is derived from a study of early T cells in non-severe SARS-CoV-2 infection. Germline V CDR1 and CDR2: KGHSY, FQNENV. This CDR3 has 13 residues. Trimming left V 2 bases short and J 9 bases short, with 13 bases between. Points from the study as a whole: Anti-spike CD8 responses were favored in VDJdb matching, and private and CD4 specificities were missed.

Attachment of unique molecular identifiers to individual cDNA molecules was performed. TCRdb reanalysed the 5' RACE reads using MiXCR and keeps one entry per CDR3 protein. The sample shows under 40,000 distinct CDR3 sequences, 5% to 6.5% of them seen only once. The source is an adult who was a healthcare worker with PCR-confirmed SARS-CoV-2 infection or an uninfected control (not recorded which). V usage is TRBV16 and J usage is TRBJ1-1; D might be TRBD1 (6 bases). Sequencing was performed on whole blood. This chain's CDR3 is CASSQMRGVKAFF. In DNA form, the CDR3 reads TGTGCCAGCAGCCAAATGAGGGGGGTTAAAGCTTTCTTT.